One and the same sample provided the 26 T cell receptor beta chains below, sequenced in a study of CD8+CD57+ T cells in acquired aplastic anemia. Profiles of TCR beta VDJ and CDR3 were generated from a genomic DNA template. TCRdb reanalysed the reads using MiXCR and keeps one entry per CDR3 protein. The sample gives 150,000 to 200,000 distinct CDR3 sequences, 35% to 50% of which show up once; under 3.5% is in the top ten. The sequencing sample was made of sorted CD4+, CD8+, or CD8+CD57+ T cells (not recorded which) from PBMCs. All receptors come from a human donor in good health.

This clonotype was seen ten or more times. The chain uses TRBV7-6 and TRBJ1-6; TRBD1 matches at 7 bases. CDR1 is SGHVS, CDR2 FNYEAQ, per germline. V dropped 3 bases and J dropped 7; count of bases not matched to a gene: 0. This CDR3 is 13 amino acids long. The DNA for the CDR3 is TGTGCCAGCAGCTTGACAGGGAATTCACCCCTCCACTTT. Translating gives CASSLTGNSPLHF.

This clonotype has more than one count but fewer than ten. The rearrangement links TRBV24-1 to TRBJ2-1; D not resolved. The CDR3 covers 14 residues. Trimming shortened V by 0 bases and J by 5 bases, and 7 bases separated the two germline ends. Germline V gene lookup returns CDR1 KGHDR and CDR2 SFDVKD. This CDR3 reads CATSDLLEDNEQFF. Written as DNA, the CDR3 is TGTGCCACCAGTGATTTGTTAGAGGACAATGAGCAGTTCTTC.

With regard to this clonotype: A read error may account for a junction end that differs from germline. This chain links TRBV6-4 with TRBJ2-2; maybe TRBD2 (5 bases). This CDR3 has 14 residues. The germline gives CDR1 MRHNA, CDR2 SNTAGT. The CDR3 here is CASRMLINTGELFF. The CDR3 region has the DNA TGTGCCAGCAGAATGTTGATAAACACCGGGGAACTGTTTTTT.

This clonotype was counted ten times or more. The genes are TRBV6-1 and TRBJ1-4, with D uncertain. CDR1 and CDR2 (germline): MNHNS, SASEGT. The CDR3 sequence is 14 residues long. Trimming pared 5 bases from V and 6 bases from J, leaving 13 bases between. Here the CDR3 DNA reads TGTGCCAGCAGTCCTGGCTTGGCTCATGAAAAACTGTTTTTT. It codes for CASSPGLAHEKLFF.

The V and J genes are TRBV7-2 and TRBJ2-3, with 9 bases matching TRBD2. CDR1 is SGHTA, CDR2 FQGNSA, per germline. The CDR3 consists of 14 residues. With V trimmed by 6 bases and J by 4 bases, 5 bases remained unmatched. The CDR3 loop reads CASRRGGGADTQYF. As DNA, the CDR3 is TGTGCCAGCAGGCGGGGGGGCGGCGCAGATACGCAGTATTTT.

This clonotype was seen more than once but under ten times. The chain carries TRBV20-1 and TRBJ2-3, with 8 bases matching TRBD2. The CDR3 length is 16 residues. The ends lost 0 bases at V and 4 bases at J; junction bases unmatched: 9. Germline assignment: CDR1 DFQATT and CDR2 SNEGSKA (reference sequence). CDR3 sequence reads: CSARDQAGVGPDTQYF. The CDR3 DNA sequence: TGCAGTGCTAGAGATCAAGCGGGAGTAGGTCCAGATACGCAGTATTTT.

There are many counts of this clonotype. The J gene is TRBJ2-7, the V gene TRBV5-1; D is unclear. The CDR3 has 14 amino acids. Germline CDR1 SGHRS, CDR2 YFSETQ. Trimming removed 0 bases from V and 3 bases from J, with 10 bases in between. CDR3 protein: CASSLAPERYEQYF. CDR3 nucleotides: TGCGCCAGCAGCTTGGCCCCAGAGCGCTACGAGCAGTACTTC.

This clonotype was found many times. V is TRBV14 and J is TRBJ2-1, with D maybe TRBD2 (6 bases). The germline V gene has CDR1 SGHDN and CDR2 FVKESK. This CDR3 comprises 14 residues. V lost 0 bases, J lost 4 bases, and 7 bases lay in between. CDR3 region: CASSQDGRYNEQFF. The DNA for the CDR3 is TGTGCCAGCAGCCAAGATGGGAGGTACAATGAGCAGTTCTTC.

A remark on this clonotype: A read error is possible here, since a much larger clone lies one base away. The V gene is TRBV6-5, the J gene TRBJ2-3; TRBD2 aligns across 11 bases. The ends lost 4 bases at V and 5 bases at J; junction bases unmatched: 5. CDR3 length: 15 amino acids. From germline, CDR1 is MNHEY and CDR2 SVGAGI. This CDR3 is CASSSSGGRRDTQYF. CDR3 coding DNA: TGTGCCAGCAGTTCTAGCGGGGGGCGTCGAGATACGCAGTATTTT.

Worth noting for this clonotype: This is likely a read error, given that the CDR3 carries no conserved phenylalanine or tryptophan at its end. The DNA of the CDR3 is TGCAGTGCACCAGACAGTCTCGTTCATCAGCCCCAGCATCTT. Amino acid sequence: CSAPDSLVHQPQHL. This chain connects TRBV20-1 to TRBJ1-5; tentatively, D is TRBD1 (5 bases). This CDR3 has 14 residues. From germline, CDR1 is DFQATT and CDR2 SNEGSKA (reference sequence). Deletions cut 6 bases from V and 5 bases from J, with 17 bases between.

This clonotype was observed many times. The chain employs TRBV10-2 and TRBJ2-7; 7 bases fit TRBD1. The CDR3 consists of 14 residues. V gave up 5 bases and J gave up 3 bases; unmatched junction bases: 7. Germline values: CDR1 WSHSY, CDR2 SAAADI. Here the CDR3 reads CASSKTGSGYEQYF. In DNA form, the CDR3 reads TGCGCCAGCAGTAAGACAGGGTCCGGCTACGAGCAGTACTTC.

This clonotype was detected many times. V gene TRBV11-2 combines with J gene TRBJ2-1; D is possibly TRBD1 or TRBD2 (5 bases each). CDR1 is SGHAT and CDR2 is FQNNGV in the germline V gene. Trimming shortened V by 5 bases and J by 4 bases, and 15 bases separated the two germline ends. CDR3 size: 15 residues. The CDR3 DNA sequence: TGTGCCAGCAGCACAACCCCAGGGACGTACAATGAGCAGTTCTTC. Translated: CASSTTPGTYNEQFF.

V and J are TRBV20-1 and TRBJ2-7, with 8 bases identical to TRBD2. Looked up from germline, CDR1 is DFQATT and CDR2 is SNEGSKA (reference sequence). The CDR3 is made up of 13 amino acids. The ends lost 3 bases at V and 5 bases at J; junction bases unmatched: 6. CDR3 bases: TGCAGTGCTAGTCGGGGGGGAAGGGACGAGCAGTACTTC. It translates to CSASRGGRDEQYF.

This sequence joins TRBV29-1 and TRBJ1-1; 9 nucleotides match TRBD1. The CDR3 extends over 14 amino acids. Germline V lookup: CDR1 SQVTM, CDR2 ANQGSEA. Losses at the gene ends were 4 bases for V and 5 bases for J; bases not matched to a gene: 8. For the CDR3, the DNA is TGCAGCGTTGGTCAGACAGGGGGTGTAACTGAAGCTTTCTTT. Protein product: CSVGQTGGVTEAFF.

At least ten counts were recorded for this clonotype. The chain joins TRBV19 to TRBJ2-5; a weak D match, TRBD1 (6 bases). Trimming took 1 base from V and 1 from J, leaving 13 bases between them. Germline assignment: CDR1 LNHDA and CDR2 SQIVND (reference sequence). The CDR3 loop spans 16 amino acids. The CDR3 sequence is CASSIGPQGPQETQYF. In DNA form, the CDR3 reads TGTGCCAGTAGTATAGGACCCCAGGGGCCCCAAGAGACCCAGTACTTC.

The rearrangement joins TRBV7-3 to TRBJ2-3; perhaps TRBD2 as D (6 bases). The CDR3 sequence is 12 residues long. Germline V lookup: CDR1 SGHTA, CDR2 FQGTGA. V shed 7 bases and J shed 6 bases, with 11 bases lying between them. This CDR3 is CASNNGGDTQYF. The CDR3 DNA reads TGTGCCAGCAACAACGGAGGGGATACGCAGTATTTT.

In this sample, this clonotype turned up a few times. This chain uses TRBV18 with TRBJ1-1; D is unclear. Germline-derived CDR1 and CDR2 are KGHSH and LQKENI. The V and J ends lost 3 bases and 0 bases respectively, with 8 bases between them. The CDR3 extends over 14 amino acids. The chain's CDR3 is CASSPTRMNTEAFF. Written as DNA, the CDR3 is TGTGCCAGCTCACCCACCCGAATGAACACTGAAGCTTTCTTT. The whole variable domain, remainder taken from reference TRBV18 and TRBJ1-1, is NAGVMQNPRHLVRRRGQEARLRCSPMKGHSHVYWYRQLPEEGLKFMVYLQKENIIDESGMPKERFSAEFPKEGPSILRIQQVVRGDSAAYFCASSPTRMNTEAFFGQGTRLTVV.

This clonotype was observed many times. Here the CDR3 reads CATSERSSNQETQYF. DNA of the CDR3: TGTGCCACCAGTGAGAGGTCAAGCAATCAAGAGACCCAGTACTTC. V is TRBV24-1 and J is TRBJ2-5; D call uncertain. This CDR3 spans 15 amino acids. Trimming took 4 bases from V and 2 from J, leaving 13 bases between them. CDR1 is KGHDR and CDR2 is SFDVKD in the germline V gene.

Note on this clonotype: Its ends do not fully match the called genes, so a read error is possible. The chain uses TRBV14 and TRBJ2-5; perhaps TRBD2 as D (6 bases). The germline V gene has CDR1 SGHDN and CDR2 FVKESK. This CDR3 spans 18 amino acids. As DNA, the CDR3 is TGTGCTAGCAGCTCCGGAAGGCGGGGCTCCCTCTTGGGAGAGACCCAGTACTTC. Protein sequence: CASSSGRRGSLLGETQYF.

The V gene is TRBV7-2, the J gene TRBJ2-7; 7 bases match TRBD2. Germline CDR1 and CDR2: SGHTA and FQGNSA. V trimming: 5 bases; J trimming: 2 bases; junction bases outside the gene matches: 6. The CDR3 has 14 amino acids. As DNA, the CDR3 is TGTGCCAGCAGCACCTCCGGGACTACCTACGAGCAGTACTTC. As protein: CASSTSGTTYEQYF.

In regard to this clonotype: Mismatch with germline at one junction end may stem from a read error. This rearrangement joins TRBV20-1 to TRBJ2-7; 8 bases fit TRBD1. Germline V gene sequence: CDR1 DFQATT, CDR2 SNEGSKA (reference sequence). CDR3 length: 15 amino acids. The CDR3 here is CSAEFRGRVVDERYF. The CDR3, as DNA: TGCAGTGCCGAGTTCAGGGGGCGTGTCGTCGACGAGCGGTACTTC.

In DNA form, the CDR3 reads TGTGCCAGCAGTTTAGCAGGTATAAGGCAGACCTATGGCTACACCTTC. Its translation: CASSLAGIRQTYGYTF. V is TRBV12-3 or TRBV12-4 and J is TRBJ1-2; D not certain. V shed 0 bases and J shed 4 bases, with 15 bases lying between them. The CDR3 sequence is 16 residues long.

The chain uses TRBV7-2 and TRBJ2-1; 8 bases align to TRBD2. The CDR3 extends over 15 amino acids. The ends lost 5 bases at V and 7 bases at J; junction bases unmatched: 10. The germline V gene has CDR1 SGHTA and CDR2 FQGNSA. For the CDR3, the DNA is TGTGCCAGCAGCCAACCGGGACTAGTAACGAATGAGCAGTTCTTC. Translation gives CASSQPGLVTNEQFF.

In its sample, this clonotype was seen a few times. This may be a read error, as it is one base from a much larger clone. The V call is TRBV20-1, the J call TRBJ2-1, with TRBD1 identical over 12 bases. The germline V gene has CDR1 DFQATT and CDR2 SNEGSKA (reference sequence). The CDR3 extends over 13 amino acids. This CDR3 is CNARGQGANEQFF. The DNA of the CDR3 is TGCAATGCTAGGGGACAGGGGGCGAATGAGCAGTTCTTC.

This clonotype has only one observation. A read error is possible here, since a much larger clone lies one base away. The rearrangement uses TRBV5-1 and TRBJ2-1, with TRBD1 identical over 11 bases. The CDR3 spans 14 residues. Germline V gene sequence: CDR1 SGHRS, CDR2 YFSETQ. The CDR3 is CACSRDRGTNEQFF. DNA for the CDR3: TGCGCCTGCAGCCGGGACAGGGGGACTAATGAGCAGTTCTTC. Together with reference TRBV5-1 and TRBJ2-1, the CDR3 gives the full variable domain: KAGVTQTPRYLIKTRGQQVTLSCSPISGHRSVSWYQQTPGQGLQFLFEYFSETQRNKGNFPGRFSGRQFSNSRSEMNVSTLELGDSALYLCACSRDRGTNEQFFGPGTRLTVL.

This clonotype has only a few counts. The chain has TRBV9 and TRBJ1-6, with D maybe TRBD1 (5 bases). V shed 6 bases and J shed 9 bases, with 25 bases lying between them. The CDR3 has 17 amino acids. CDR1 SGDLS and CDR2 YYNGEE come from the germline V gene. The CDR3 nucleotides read TGTGCCAGCACCGACGGGACCACGGAAGGGGATATTTCACCCCTCCACTTT. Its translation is CASTDGTTEGDISPLHF.